The TCR beta chain under discussion was sequenced for a study of OX40 agonist ivuxolimab in advanced cancers. Study-wide background: With ivuxolimab, an agonistic anti-OX40 (CD134) antibody, patients were treated.

The CDR3 length is 16 residues. V gave up 3 bases and J gave up 1 base, with 14 bases separating them. Germline V gene data show CDR1 as SGHAT and CDR2 as FQNNGV. A remark on this clone: What it binds is unknown.

Study observations and caveats: On average, CD8+ T cells showed a greater number of expanded clones than CD4+. CD4+ and CD8+ blood T cells expanded clonally by week 6 at 0.1 to 3.0 mg/kg.

The table came from immunoSEQ multiplex PCR; TCRdb's copy has only in-frame clones and leaves some out. The sample lists 55,000 to 90,000 clones; approximately 80% were seen once. The clonotype comes from an adult with an advanced solid tumor such as melanoma, head and neck, liver or kidney cancer. The chain recombines TRBV11-2 with TRBJ2-3, with D maybe TRBD1 (5 bases). Sequenced material: CD4+ or CD8+ T cells sorted from blood, taken in a trial of the OX40 agonist ivuxolimab. This CDR3 is CASSFLQGYRTDTQYF. CDR3 sequence (DNA): TGTGCCAGCAGCTTCCTCCAGGGTTACCGCACAGATACGCAGTATTTT.